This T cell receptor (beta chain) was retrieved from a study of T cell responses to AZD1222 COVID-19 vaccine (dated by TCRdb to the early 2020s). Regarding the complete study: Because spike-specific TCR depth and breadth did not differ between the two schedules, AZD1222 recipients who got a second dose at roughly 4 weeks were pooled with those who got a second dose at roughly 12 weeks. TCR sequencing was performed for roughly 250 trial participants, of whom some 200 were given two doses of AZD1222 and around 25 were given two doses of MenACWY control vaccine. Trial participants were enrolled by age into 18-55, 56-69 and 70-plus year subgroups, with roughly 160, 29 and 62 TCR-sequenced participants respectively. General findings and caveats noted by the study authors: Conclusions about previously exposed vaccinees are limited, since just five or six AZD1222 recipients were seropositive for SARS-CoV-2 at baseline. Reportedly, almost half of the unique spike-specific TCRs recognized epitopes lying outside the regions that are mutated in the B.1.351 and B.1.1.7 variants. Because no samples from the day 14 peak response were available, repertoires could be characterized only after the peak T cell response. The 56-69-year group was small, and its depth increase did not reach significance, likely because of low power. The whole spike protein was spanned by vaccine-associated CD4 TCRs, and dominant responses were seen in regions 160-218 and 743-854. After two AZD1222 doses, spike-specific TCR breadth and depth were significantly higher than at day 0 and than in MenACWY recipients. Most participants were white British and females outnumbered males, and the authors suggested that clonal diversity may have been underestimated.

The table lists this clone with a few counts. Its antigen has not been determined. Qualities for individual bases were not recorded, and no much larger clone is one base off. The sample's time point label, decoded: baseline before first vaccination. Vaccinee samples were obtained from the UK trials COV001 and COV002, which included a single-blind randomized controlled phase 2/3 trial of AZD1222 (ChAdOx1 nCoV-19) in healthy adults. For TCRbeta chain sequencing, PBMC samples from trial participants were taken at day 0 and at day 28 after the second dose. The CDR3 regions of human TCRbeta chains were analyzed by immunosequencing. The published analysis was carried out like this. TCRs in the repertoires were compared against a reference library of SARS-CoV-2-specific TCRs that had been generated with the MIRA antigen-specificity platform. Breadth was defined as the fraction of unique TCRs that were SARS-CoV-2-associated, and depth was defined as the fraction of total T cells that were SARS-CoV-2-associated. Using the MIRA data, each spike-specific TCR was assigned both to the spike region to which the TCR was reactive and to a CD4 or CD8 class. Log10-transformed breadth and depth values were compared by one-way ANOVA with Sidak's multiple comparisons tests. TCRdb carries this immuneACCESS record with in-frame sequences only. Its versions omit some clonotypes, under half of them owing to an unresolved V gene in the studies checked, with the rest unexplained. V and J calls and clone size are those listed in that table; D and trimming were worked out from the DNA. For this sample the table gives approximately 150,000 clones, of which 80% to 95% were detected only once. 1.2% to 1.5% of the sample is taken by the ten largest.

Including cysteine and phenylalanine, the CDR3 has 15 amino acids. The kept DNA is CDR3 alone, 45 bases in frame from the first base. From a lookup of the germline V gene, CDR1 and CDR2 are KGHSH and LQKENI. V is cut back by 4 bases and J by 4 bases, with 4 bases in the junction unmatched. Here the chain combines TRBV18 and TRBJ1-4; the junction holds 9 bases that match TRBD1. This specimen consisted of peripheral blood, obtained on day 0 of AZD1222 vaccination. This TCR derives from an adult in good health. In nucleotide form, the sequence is TGTGCCAGCTCACAGGGACAGGGAAATAATGAAAAACTGTTTTTT. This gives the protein CASSQGQGNNEKLFF.